This is a list of T cell receptor beta chains from one sample in a study of T cell responses to AZD1222 COVID-19 vaccine. Sequenced by immunoSEQ multiplex PCR; TCRdb stores in-frame clones only, minus some. Among 100,000 to 150,000 clones listed, approximately 91% were seen once. Sequencing used peripheral blood, obtained 28 days after the second AZD1222 dose. The receptors were sampled from an adult who received the AZD1222 COVID-19 vaccine. CDR3s include the opening cysteine and the closing phenylalanine or tryptophan. The D gene is left open where the match is weak. A row's size may be missing; if present it is once, few, many or a size class.

v_call	clone_size	j_call	d_call	cdr3_aa	cdr3_nt
TRBV2	NA	TRBJ2-3	NA	CASSDVSSTDTQYF	TGTGCCAGCAGTGACGTCAGTAGCACAGATACGCAGTATTTT
TRBV15	NA	TRBJ1-5	NA	CATSRKNQPQHF	TGTGCCACCAGCAGGAAAAATCAGCCCCAGCATTTT
TRBV6-5	NA	TRBJ2-2	NA	CASRSLVGTGELFF	TGTGCCAGCCGGTCATTGGTGGGCACCGGGGAGCTGTTTTTT
TRBV5-1	NA	TRBJ2-2	NA	CASSLNKAGPSNTGELFF	TGCGCCAGCAGCTTGAATAAGGCGGGACCTAGTAACACCGGGGAGCTGTTTTTT
TRBV30	NA	TRBJ1-1	NA	CAWNLGTEAFF	TGTGCCTGGAACCTGGGGACTGAAGCTTTCTTT
TRBV7-9	NA	TRBJ2-7	TRBD2	CASSISGSHEQYF	TGTGCCAGCAGCATAAGCGGGAGCCACGAGCAGTACTTC
TRBV3-1/TRBV3-2	NA	TRBJ2-7	TRBD2	CASSPTSGYSYEQYF	TGTGCCAGCAGCCCAACTAGCGGGTATTCCTACGAGCAGTACTTC
TRBV30	NA	TRBJ1-2	NA	CAWSVLAGWYGYTF	TGTGCCTGGAGTGTACTTGCCGGATGGTATGGCTACACCTTC
TRBV4-2	NA	TRBJ2-1	TRBD2	CASSQDVAGEYNEQFF	TGTGCCAGCAGCCAAGATGTAGCGGGAGAGTACAATGAGCAGTTCTTC
TRBV3-1/TRBV3-2	NA	TRBJ1-1	NA	CASSQAGMAFF	TGTGCCAGCAGCCAAGCAGGGATGGCTTTCTTT
TRBV5-1	once	TRBJ1-1	NA	CASSVRDGDTEAFF	TGCGCCAGCAGCGTCCGGGACGGGGACACTGAAGCTTTCTTT
TRBV6-5	once	TRBJ1-1	NA	CASSLTVNTEAFF	TGTGCCAGCAGTTTGACGGTGAACACTGAAGCTTTCTTT
TRBV6-5	NA	TRBJ1-1	TRBD1	CASRNDRVGEAFF	TGTGCCAGCAGGAACGACAGGGTAGGTGAAGCTTTCTTT
TRBV9	NA	TRBJ1-3	NA	CASSVVENPGNTIYF	TGTGCCAGCAGCGTAGTAGAGAACCCTGGAAACACCATATATTTT
TRBV24-1	NA	TRBJ2-2	NA	CATSDGTPFNTGELFF	TGTGCCACCAGTGACGGAACACCCTTCAACACCGGGGAGCTGTTTTTT
TRBV6-1	NA	TRBJ1-2	NA	CASSESRRGYGYTF	TGTGCCAGCAGTGAATCCCGAAGGGGCTATGGCTACACCTTC
TRBV18	once	TRBJ2-1	NA	CASSGTGVTYNEQFF	TGTGCCAGCTCAGGGACTGGGGTTACCTACAATGAGCAGTTCTTC
TRBV5-4	few	TRBJ2-7	TRBD1	CASSPGTGRSYEQYF	TGTGCCAGCAGCCCTGGGACAGGGAGATCCTACGAGCAGTACTTC
TRBV5-1	NA	TRBJ1-2	NA	CASSSHRDGYTF	TGCGCCAGCAGCTCGCACAGGGATGGCTACACCTTC
TRBV5-1	NA	TRBJ2-1	NA	CASSLTLMDSNEQFF	TGCGCCAGCAGCTTGACGCTAATGGACAGCAATGAGCAGTTCTTC
TRBV3-1/TRBV3-2	NA	TRBJ2-6	NA	CASTGSSGANVLTF	TGTGCCAGCACAGGGTCCTCTGGGGCCAACGTCCTGACTTTC
TRBV28	NA	TRBJ2-5	TRBD2	CASSSTLAYQETQYF	TGTGCCAGCAGTTCGACACTAGCGTACCAAGAGACCCAGTACTTC